The clone carrying this TCR beta chain was counted ten times or more. The target antigen is unknown. TCRdb re-called the PCR reads through MiXCR. The data contain tens of thousands of clones, 12% of them singletons. Among the patients, none had received any treatment before thyroid surgery. The data stem from a study of metastatic and nonmetastatic thyroid tumors. Findings of the study overall: Benign nodules were reported to have significantly lower TCR beta diversity than malignant thyroid tumors, in blood and tumor.

The sequence derives from a female donor with papillary thyroid cancer or a benign thyroid nodule (not recorded which). Some clones in this sample may be carry-over from other donors' samples. The sequencing input was tumor tissue.

DNA for the CDR3: TGTGCCAGCAGTGAAGCCCGGGGGGCGGGAGAGACCCAGTACTTC. Amino acid sequence: CASSEARGAGETQYF. This chain uses TRBV6-1 with TRBJ2-5; TRBD2 is a possible D gene (7 bases). Trimming left V 0 bases short and J 4 bases short, with 12 bases between. CDR1 is MNHNS and CDR2 is SASEGT in the germline V gene. This CDR3 spans 15 amino acids.